A selection of T cell receptor beta chains follows, all from one sample in a study of PD-L1 blockade in urothelial cancer. Clones were sequenced by immunoSEQ multiplex PCR, and TCRdb holds only the in-frame ones, with some missing. The profile shows around 25,000 clones, around 90% of them singletons. The specimen was PBMCs, collected around atezolizumab (anti-PD-L1) treatment. The receptors derive from a man aged 45-65 years with urothelial cancer. The CDR3 runs from the conserved cysteine through the conserved F or W. D genes are given only for firm matches. Only some rows state a clone size, as once, few, many or a class for expanded clones.

clone_size: .
v_call: TRBV5-1
j_call: TRBJ1-6
d_call: .
cdr3_aa: CASSLGVGAGSPLHF
cdr3_nt: TGCGCCAGCAGCTTGGGGGTCGGAGCCGGATCACCCCTCCACTTT

clone_size: .
v_call: TRBV11-2
j_call: TRBJ1-1
d_call: .
cdr3_aa: CASQGGGSTEAFF
cdr3_nt: TGTGCCAGCCAGGGTGGAGGGTCCACTGAAGCTTTCTTT

clone_size: .
v_call: TRBV27
j_call: TRBJ2-2
d_call: TRBD1
cdr3_aa: CASTRDRGDTGELFF
cdr3_nt: TGTGCCAGCACCCGGGACAGGGGAGATACCGGGGAGCTGTTTTTT

clone_size: .
v_call: TRBV10-3
j_call: TRBJ1-2
d_call: TRBD1
cdr3_aa: CAIPGTGNGYTF
cdr3_nt: TGTGCCATCCCCGGGACAGGGAATGGCTACACCTTC

clone_size: .
v_call: TRBV18
j_call: TRBJ2-3
d_call: .
cdr3_aa: CASSDLDRLTDTQYF
cdr3_nt: TGTGCCAGCTCAGACCTCGACAGGCTCACAGATACGCAGTATTTT

clone_size: .
v_call: TRBV28
j_call: TRBJ1-2
d_call: TRBD1
cdr3_aa: CASSKGTGEGYTF
cdr3_nt: TGTGCCAGCAGTAAAGGGACAGGGGAGGGCTACACCTTC

clone_size: .
v_call: TRBV5-8
j_call: TRBJ2-7
d_call: TRBD1
cdr3_aa: CASSTGQGNYEQYF
cdr3_nt: TGTGCCAGCAGTACGGGACAGGGGAACTACGAGCAGTACTTC

clone_size: .
v_call: TRBV6-5
j_call: TRBJ1-5
d_call: .
cdr3_aa: CASSYNPQWPNQPQHF
cdr3_nt: TGTGCCAGCAGTTACAACCCACAGTGGCCAAATCAGCCCCAGCATTTT

clone_size: once
v_call: TRBV9
j_call: TRBJ1-1
d_call: .
cdr3_aa: CASSVGSPSGPRGTEAFF
cdr3_nt: TGTGCCAGCAGCGTAGGTTCCCCTTCGGGACCCCGGGGGACTGAAGCTTTCTTT

clone_size: .
v_call: TRBV27
j_call: TRBJ1-2
d_call: .
cdr3_aa: CASVLLALGGYGYTF
cdr3_nt: TGTGCCAGCGTGTTATTGGCCCTAGGAGGGTATGGCTACACCTTC

clone_size: .
v_call: TRBV20-1
j_call: TRBJ2-1
d_call: .
cdr3_aa: CRNNEQFF
cdr3_nt: TGTCGTAACAATGAGCAGTTCTTC

clone_size: .
v_call: TRBV27
j_call: TRBJ1-2
d_call: TRBD1
cdr3_aa: CASSSPNNPTGAETF
cdr3_nt: TGTGCCAGCAGTTCCCCCAACAACCCTACAGGGGCTGAGACCTTC

clone_size: .
v_call: TRBV7-8
j_call: TRBJ2-1
d_call: TRBD2
cdr3_aa: CASSQRSGRAYYNEQFF
cdr3_nt: TGTGCCAGCAGCCAACGAAGCGGGAGGGCCTATTACAATGAGCAGTTCTTC

clone_size: .
v_call: TRBV10-3
j_call: TRBJ2-3
d_call: .
cdr3_aa: CAISGTDTQYF
cdr3_nt: TGTGCCATCTCGGGCACAGATACGCAGTATTTT

clone_size: .
v_call: TRBV9
j_call: TRBJ1-2
d_call: .
cdr3_aa: CASSVVAVPYGYTF
cdr3_nt: TGTGCCAGCAGCGTAGTGGCAGTCCCCTATGGCTACACCTTC

clone_size: .
v_call: TRBV4-3
j_call: TRBJ2-3
d_call: TRBD2
cdr3_aa: CASSPRGASGSGADTQYF
cdr3_nt: TGCGCCAGCAGCCCGAGGGGAGCTAGCGGGAGTGGAGCAGATACGCAGTATTTT

clone_size: .
v_call: TRBV19
j_call: TRBJ1-1
d_call: TRBD1
cdr3_aa: CASSSRDSFLMKAFF
cdr3_nt: TGTGCCAGTAGTTCCCGGGACAGCTTTCTTATGAAAGCTTTCTTT

clone_size: .
v_call: TRBV7-9
j_call: TRBJ2-5
d_call: .
cdr3_aa: CASSQRVQGETQYF
cdr3_nt: TGTGCCAGCAGCCAGAGGGTTCAGGGGGAGACCCAGTACTTC

clone_size: .
v_call: TRBV27
j_call: TRBJ1-5
d_call: .
cdr3_aa: CASSLREGQPQHF
cdr3_nt: TGTGCCAGCAGTTTAAGGGAGGGTCAGCCCCAGCATTTT

clone_size: few
v_call: TRBV7-8
j_call: TRBJ2-7
d_call: TRBD1
cdr3_aa: CASAKVGDRAGEQYF
cdr3_nt: TGTGCCAGCGCTAAGGTCGGCGACAGGGCAGGCGAGCAGTACTTC

clone_size: .
v_call: TRBV5-1
j_call: TRBJ2-5
d_call: .
cdr3_aa: CASTLSEETQYF
cdr3_nt: TGCGCCAGCACCTTAAGCGAAGAGACCCAGTACTTC

clone_size: .
v_call: TRBV4-1
j_call: TRBJ1-2
d_call: TRBD1
cdr3_aa: CASSPGTGMVYGYTF
cdr3_nt: TGCGCCAGCAGCCCCGGGACAGGGATGGTTTATGGCTACACCTTC

clone_size: .
v_call: TRBV6-5
j_call: TRBJ2-1
d_call: .
cdr3_aa: CASSYLEGHEQFF
cdr3_nt: TGTGCCAGCAGTTACTTGGAGGGCCATGAGCAGTTCTTC

clone_size: .
v_call: TRBV7-9
j_call: TRBJ2-7
d_call: .
cdr3_aa: CASSPTGGGYEQYF
cdr3_nt: TGTGCCAGCAGCCCAACAGGGGGAGGGTACGAGCAGTACTTC

clone_size: .
v_call: TRBV14
j_call: TRBJ2-1
d_call: TRBD2
cdr3_aa: CASSQDTGLAGEILNEQFF
cdr3_nt: TGTGCCAGCAGCCAAGATACGGGACTAGCGGGAGAAATTTTAAATGAGCAGTTCTTC

clone_size: once
v_call: TRBV18
j_call: TRBJ2-7
d_call: .
cdr3_aa: CASSPDRAGEQYF
cdr3_nt: TGTGCCAGCTCACCCGACAGGGCGGGGGAGCAGTACTTC

clone_size: few
v_call: TRBV7-6
j_call: TRBJ2-7
d_call: .
cdr3_aa: CASSPTPGPTYEQYF
cdr3_nt: TGTGCCAGCAGCCCAACCCCTGGCCCGACCTACGAGCAGTACTTC

clone_size: .
v_call: TRBV15
j_call: TRBJ2-2
d_call: TRBD2
cdr3_aa: CATSRDLTSGVTGELFF
cdr3_nt: TGTGCCACCAGCAGAGACCTGACTAGCGGGGTAACCGGGGAGCTGTTTTTT

clone_size: .
v_call: TRBV29-1
j_call: TRBJ2-7
d_call: .
cdr3_aa: CSVPAGGYEQYF
cdr3_nt: TGCAGCGTTCCGGCCGGCGGCTACGAGCAGTACTTC

clone_size: .
v_call: TRBV15
j_call: TRBJ2-7
d_call: TRBD1
cdr3_aa: CATSDPGQGSSYEQYF
cdr3_nt: TGTGCCACCAGCGATCCGGGACAGGGGAGCTCCTACGAGCAGTACTTC

clone_size: .
v_call: TRBV29-1
j_call: TRBJ2-5
d_call: TRBD2
cdr3_aa: CSVDGLAGTQETQYF
cdr3_nt: TGCAGCGTTGACGGACTAGCGGGGACCCAAGAGACCCAGTACTTC

clone_size: .
v_call: TRBV28
j_call: TRBJ2-1
d_call: TRBD2
cdr3_aa: CASSLGLAGGRNEQFF
cdr3_nt: TGTGCCAGCAGTTTGGGTCTAGCGGGAGGGAGGAATGAGCAGTTCTTC

clone_size: once
v_call: TRBV10-3
j_call: TRBJ2-2
d_call: TRBD2
cdr3_aa: CAISESLAGAGELFF
cdr3_nt: TGTGCCATCAGTGAGTCGCTAGCGGGAGCTGGGGAGCTGTTTTTT

clone_size: .
v_call: TRBV10-2
j_call: TRBJ2-7
d_call: TRBD2
cdr3_aa: CASSVRTSAYEQYF
cdr3_nt: TGCGCCAGCAGTGTACGGACTAGCGCCTACGAGCAGTACTTC

clone_size: .
v_call: TRBV29-1
j_call: TRBJ2-7
d_call: .
cdr3_aa: CSVQSDRKISYEQYF
cdr3_nt: TGCAGCGTGCAATCCGACAGAAAGATCTCCTACGAGCAGTACTTC

clone_size: .
v_call: TRBV12-5
j_call: TRBJ2-7
d_call: .
cdr3_aa: CASQGILYEQYF
cdr3_nt: TGTGCGAGTCAGGGGATCTTATACGAGCAGTACTTC

clone_size: .
v_call: TRBV10-1
j_call: TRBJ1-2
d_call: .
cdr3_aa: CASSEGINYGYTF
cdr3_nt: TGCGCCAGCTCGGAGGGCATTAACTATGGCTACACCTTC

clone_size: .
v_call: TRBV11-2
j_call: TRBJ2-1
d_call: TRBD2
cdr3_aa: CASTGGGLAGGRWNEQFF
cdr3_nt: TGTGCCAGCACCGGGGGAGGGCTAGCGGGGGGGCGGTGGAATGAGCAGTTCTTC

clone_size: .
v_call: TRBV18
j_call: TRBJ1-5
d_call: .
cdr3_aa: CASSPGGGGQPQHF
cdr3_nt: TGTGCCAGCTCACCTGGGGGAGGGGGTCAGCCCCAGCATTTT

clone_size: .
v_call: TRBV30
j_call: TRBJ1-3
d_call: .
cdr3_aa: CAWSVGQSSGNTIYF
cdr3_nt: TGTGCCTGGAGTGTAGGACAGAGCTCTGGAAACACCATATATTTT

clone_size: .
v_call: TRBV27
j_call: TRBJ2-5
d_call: .
cdr3_aa: CASRHPGETQYF
cdr3_nt: TGTGCCAGCAGACACCCAGGAGAGACCCAGTACTTC

clone_size: .
v_call: TRBV5-4
j_call: TRBJ2-5
d_call: TRBD2
cdr3_aa: CASSLAGAGETQYF
cdr3_nt: TGTGCCAGCAGCTTAGCGGGAGCGGGAGAGACCCAGTACTTC

clone_size: .
v_call: TRBV27
j_call: TRBJ1-4
d_call: .
cdr3_aa: CASSLSSRIATNEKLFF
cdr3_nt: TGTGCCAGCAGTTTATCCTCGAGGATCGCAACTAATGAAAAACTGTTTTTT

clone_size: once
v_call: TRBV18
j_call: TRBJ2-3
d_call: .
cdr3_aa: CASSPSTVDTQYF
cdr3_nt: TGTGCCAGCTCACCGTCGACAGTGGATACGCAGTATTTT

clone_size: .
v_call: TRBV25-1
j_call: TRBJ2-7
d_call: TRBD1
cdr3_aa: CASTPGQGISRHEQYF
cdr3_nt: TGTGCCAGCACTCCGGGACAGGGGATTTCACGCCACGAGCAGTACTTC

clone_size: .
v_call: TRBV7-9
j_call: TRBJ2-2
d_call: TRBD2
cdr3_aa: CASSPREGWAGELFF
cdr3_nt: TGTGCCAGCAGCCCCCGGGAGGGTTGGGCCGGGGAGCTGTTTTTT

clone_size: few
v_call: TRBV5-4
j_call: TRBJ1-2
d_call: .
cdr3_aa: CASSSGGNYGYTF
cdr3_nt: TGTGCCAGCAGCTCTGGGGGGAACTATGGCTACACCTTC

clone_size: .
v_call: TRBV19
j_call: TRBJ2-6
d_call: .
cdr3_aa: CASSLTGLSGANVLTF
cdr3_nt: TGTGCCAGTAGTCTCACAGGGCTCTCTGGGGCCAACGTCCTGACTTTC

clone_size: .
v_call: TRBV6-5
j_call: TRBJ2-5
d_call: TRBD2
cdr3_aa: CASRARGAGGETQYF
cdr3_nt: TGTGCCAGCAGGGCACGAGGGGCGGGGGGAGAGACCCAGTACTTC

clone_size: .
v_call: TRBV11-2
j_call: TRBJ2-3
d_call: .
cdr3_aa: CASSLEGAGADTQYF
cdr3_nt: TGTGCCAGCAGCTTAGAGGGGGCAGGGGCAGATACGCAGTATTTT

clone_size: .
v_call: TRBV19
j_call: TRBJ2-7
d_call: TRBD1
cdr3_aa: CASSKPGQVPYEQYF
cdr3_nt: TGTGCCAGTAGTAAGCCGGGACAGGTCCCCTACGAGCAGTACTTC